The 20 T cell receptor beta chains below were found in one sample sequenced in a study of cytomegalovirus exposure and HLA in healthy donors. Amplification used 60 Vbeta primers and 13 Jbeta primers. Measured with immunoSEQ multiplex PCR; TCRdb has only the in-frame clones, and not every one. The table has roughly 180,000 clones, 8.5% to 10% seen once. The specimen was PBMCs. The receptor source for this set is a woman aged 25 to 39 in good health and CMV-seropositive.

This clone was detected a few times. J is TRBJ2-3 and V is TRBV15; 7 bases are shared with TRBD1. This CDR3 has 15 residues. Germline trimming cut 4 bases from V and 6 bases from J; bases unmatched to any gene: 10. Looked up from germline, CDR1 is LNHNV and CDR2 is YYDKDF (reference sequence). The CDR3 here is CATSNNRGRGDTQYF. CDR3 DNA: TGTGCCACCAGCAATAACAGGGGAAGAGGCGATACGCAGTATTTT.

The V and J genes are TRBV29-1 and TRBJ2-1; TRBD1 might be the D (6 bases). With 7 bases removed from V and 0 bases from J, the gap between germline ends came to 16 bases. The CDR3 contains 15 residues. CDR1 and CDR2 from the germline V gene are SQVTM and ANQGSEA. The CDR3 bases are TGCAGCGCATTGCGACAGGAGAGCTCCTACAATGAGCAGTTCTTC. It yields the protein CSALRQESSYNEQFF.

This clone was counted only a few times. The V call is TRBV5-1, the J call TRBJ1-2; the match to TRBD1 covers 9 bases. Trimming took 6 bases from V and 1 from J; bases not matched to a gene: 7. Germline lookup yields CDR1 SGHRS and CDR2 YFSETQ. This CDR3 has 15 residues. The CDR3: CASTPGQGINYGYTF. The CDR3 DNA sequence: TGCGCCAGCACCCCCGGACAGGGGATTAACTATGGCTACACCTTC.

The CDR3 DNA reads TGTGCCAGCAGTTCCGGGACAGGGTATTACGAGCAGTACTTC. Its translation is CASSSGTGYYEQYF. The chain links TRBV5-6 to TRBJ2-7, with TRBD1 matching 9 bases. Germline CDR1 SGHDT, CDR2 YYEEEE. V gave up 5 bases and J gave up 4 bases; unmatched junction bases: 7. The CDR3 loop spans 14 amino acids.

This clone was observed a handful of times. The chain couples TRBV2 to TRBJ2-1, with D perhaps TRBD1 (5 bases). Trimming shortened V by 4 bases and J by 6 bases, and 13 bases separated the two germline ends. In germline, CDR1 is SNHLY, CDR2 FYNNEI. This CDR3 is 14 amino acids long. The CDR3 nucleotides are TGTGCCAGCAGTGCCGCAGGGATTCGCAATGAGCAGTTCTTC. Encoded protein: CASSAAGIRNEQFF.

The chain has TRBV5-4 and TRBJ2-7, with 7 bases identical to TRBD2. V was clipped by 5 bases and J by 0 bases; unmatched bases: 8. Germline CDR1 reads SGHNT; CDR2 reads YYREEE (reference sequence). This CDR3 contains 15 residues. DNA for the CDR3: TGTGCCAGCAGACACCTAGCGGAGCCCTCCTACGAGCAGTACTTC. The encoded protein is CASRHLAEPSYEQYF.

The chain recombines TRBV7-9 with TRBJ2-3; D perhaps matches TRBD2 (5 bases). This CDR3 contains 15 residues. V lost 5 bases, J lost 0 bases, and 12 bases lay in between. Looked up from germline, CDR1 is SEHNR and CDR2 is FQNEAQ (reference sequence). The CDR3 sequence: CASSQTRGSTDTQYF. CDR3 nucleotide sequence: TGTGCCAGCAGCCAGACTCGGGGTAGCACAGATACGCAGTATTTT.

Worth noting for this clone: An end of the junction does not agree with germline; a read error may underlie this. This rearrangement joins TRBV5-4 to TRBJ1-4, with D hard to call. Per the germline V gene, CDR1 is SGHNT and CDR2 is YYREEE (reference sequence). The CDR3 is 11 residues long. CDR3 in amino acids: CASGFGGKLFF. The CDR3 bases are TGTGCCAGCGGCTTTGGAGGAAAACTGTTTTTT.

This clone was counted once. Written as DNA, the CDR3 is TGTGCCAGCAGCTTGCCGAGCGGGAGCACAGATACGCAGTATTTT. It specifies CASSLPSGSTDTQYF. This rearrangement joins TRBV7-9 to TRBJ2-3; possibly TRBD2 for D (6 bases). Germline V CDR1 and CDR2: SEHNR, FQNEAQ (reference sequence). The CDR3 totals 15 residues. The ends were cut back, 3 bases at V and 0 bases at J, with 10 bases in the middle.

This clone turned up a few times. J is TRBJ2-2 and V is TRBV7-8; weak D call: TRBD1 (6 bases). Trimming removed 5 bases at V and 6 bases at J, with 16 bases between. The length of the CDR3 is 15 residues. CDR1 and CDR2 from the germline V gene are SGHVS and FQNEAQ. This chain's CDR3 is CASSAPWGRAGELFF. The CDR3, as DNA: TGTGCCAGCAGCGCCCCCTGGGGGCGAGCCGGGGAGCTGTTTTTT. Together with reference TRBV7-8 and TRBJ2-2, the CDR3 gives the full variable domain: GAGVSQSPRYKVAKRGQDVALRCDPISGHVSLFWYQQALGQGPEFLTYFQNEAQLDKSGLPSDRFFAERPEGSVSTLKIQRTQQEDSAVYLCASSAPWGRAGELFFGEGSRLTVL.

This rearrangement joins TRBV15 to TRBJ2-5; 7 bases map to TRBD1. The J call may be wrong; the DNA end is better matched by TRBJ2-7. The CDR3 covers 14 residues. From germline, CDR1 is LNHNV and CDR2 YYDKDF (reference sequence). The CDR3 DNA follows: TGTGCCACCAGTCAGACAGGGTTCTCCTACGAGCAGTACTTC. Its translation is CATSQTGFSYEQYF.

In this sample, this clone turned up a few times. This rearrangement joins TRBV10-2 to TRBJ1-5, with 9 positions matching TRBD1. CDR1 and CDR2 (germline): WSHSY, SAAADI. This CDR3 has 17 residues. V shed 0 bases and J 3 bases; nucleotides not matched to a gene: 6. CDR3 coding DNA: TGCGCCAGCAGTGAGTCAACCGGACAGGGGTACAATCAGCCCCAGCATTTT. It is translated as CASSESTGQGYNQPQHF.

This clone was seen more than once but under ten times. V is TRBV6-6 and J is TRBJ2-4; tentatively, D is TRBD2 (5 bases). V was cut by 6 bases and J by 0 bases, with 15 bases left in between. CDR3 size: 16 residues. In germline, CDR1 is MNHNY, CDR2 SVGAGI (reference sequence). CDR3 in amino acids: CASSLASAIAKNIQYF. The CDR3 nucleotides are TGTGCCAGCAGCCTAGCTTCCGCGATAGCCAAAAACATTCAGTACTTC.

V usage is TRBV5-4 and J usage is TRBJ2-5, with D unclear. The CDR3 is made up of 13 amino acids. Germline V gives CDR1 SGHNT, CDR2 YYREEE (reference sequence). The V and J ends lost 5 bases and 1 base respectively, with 9 bases between them. The CDR3 here is CASSSGSQETQYF. CDR3 bases: TGTGCCAGCAGTTCCGGGTCCCAAGAGACCCAGTACTTC. Full variable domain (remainder filled in from reference TRBV5-4 and TRBJ2-5): ETGVTQSPTHLIKTRGQQVTLRCSSQSGHNTVSWYQQALGQGPQFIFQYYREEENGRGNFPPRFSGLQFPNYSSELNVNALELDDSALYLCASSSGSQETQYFGPGTRLLVL.

The chain employs TRBV2 and TRBJ2-5; 8 nucleotides agree with TRBD2. CDR3 length equals 17 residues. With 7 bases clipped from V and 2 bases from J, the junction kept 15 bases outside the gene matches. Germline CDR1 SNHLY, CDR2 FYNNEI. CDR3: CASIGLAAGTLQETQYF. CDR3 bases: TGTGCCAGCATCGGACTAGCTGCGGGGACTCTTCAAGAGACCCAGTACTTC.

The gene calls are TRBV10-2 and TRBJ1-1; a possible D gene is TRBD1 (5 bases). Germline CDR1 and CDR2: WSHSY and SAAADI. V shed 4 bases and J shed 0 bases, with 12 bases lying between them. The CDR3 consists of 15 residues. CDR3 protein: CASSGHNRLNTEAFF. In DNA form, the CDR3 reads TGCGCCAGCAGTGGCCATAACAGGCTGAACACTGAAGCTTTCTTT.

As for this clone: One end of the junction is discordant with germline, which a read error may explain. The chain links TRBV7-9 to TRBJ2-5; 7 positions agree with TRBD1. CDR1 and CDR2 (germline): SEHNR, FQNEAQ (reference sequence). The CDR3 is made up of 15 amino acids. CDR3 region: CASSLGTAAQETQYF. As DNA, the CDR3 is TGTGCCAGCAGTTTAGGGACAGCGGCACAAGAGACCCAGTACTTC.

The chain uses TRBV14 and TRBJ1-1; D remains unclear. The CDR3 is 13 residues long. The V end lost 1 base, the J end lost 5 bases, and 8 bases lay between the germline ends. Germline V lookup: CDR1 SGHDN, CDR2 FVKESK. The CDR3 DNA reads as TGTGCCAGCAGCCAAGGACTAGTGACTGAAGCTTTCTTT. Its translation: CASSQGLVTEAFF.

This clone was counted only a few times. The gene calls are TRBV6-5 and TRBJ2-3; D is undetermined. CDR1 MNHEY and CDR2 SVGAGI come from the germline V gene. Trimming cost V 6 bases and J 3 bases, with 10 bases left between them. The CDR3 consists of 13 residues. CDR3 sequence reads: CASRRGWTDTQYF. CDR3 in DNA: TGTGCCAGCAGGAGAGGTTGGACAGATACGCAGTATTTT.

The V gene is TRBV6-1, the J gene TRBJ2-7; 9 bases map to TRBD1. Trimming removed 2 bases from V and 6 bases from J; junction bases left unmatched: 2. The CDR3 spans 13 residues. Germline lookup yields CDR1 MNHNS and CDR2 SASEGT. In DNA, the CDR3 is TGTGCCAGCAGTGAACGGGGACAGGGCGAGCAGTACTTC. Protein sequence: CASSERGQGEQYF.